The clone carrying this T cell receptor beta chain was recorded at least ten times. What it binds is not known. Germline lookup yields CDR1 ENHRY and CDR2 SYGVKD. V was pared by 3 bases and J by 7 bases, with 10 bases between. CDR3 length equals 13 residues. Quantitative 5'-RACE with molecular barcodes produced the TCR beta libraries. TCRdb redid the calling of the 5' RACE reads with MiXCR, one entry per CDR3 protein. The sample yields some 250,000 distinct CDR3 sequences, around 7.8% seen once. The data stem from a study of CD8 T cells in ankylosing spondylitis. The study, taken as a whole, reports: According to the report, clones linked to the disease were significantly enriched in matched synovial fluid samples taken from ankylosing spondylitis patients. Prior work had noted some motif variants in reactive arthritis blood and synovial fluid.

Source material: blood, either unsorted or a sorted T cell fraction (not recorded which). V gene TRBV10-3 combines with J gene TRBJ2-1; D is possibly TRBD2 (5 bases). This clonotype was sampled from a male donor with ankylosing spondylitis or in good health (not recorded which). The CDR3 nucleotides read TGTGCCATCAGTGAAGGACTCCTTAATGAGCAGTTCTTC. Translated: CAISEGLLNEQFF.